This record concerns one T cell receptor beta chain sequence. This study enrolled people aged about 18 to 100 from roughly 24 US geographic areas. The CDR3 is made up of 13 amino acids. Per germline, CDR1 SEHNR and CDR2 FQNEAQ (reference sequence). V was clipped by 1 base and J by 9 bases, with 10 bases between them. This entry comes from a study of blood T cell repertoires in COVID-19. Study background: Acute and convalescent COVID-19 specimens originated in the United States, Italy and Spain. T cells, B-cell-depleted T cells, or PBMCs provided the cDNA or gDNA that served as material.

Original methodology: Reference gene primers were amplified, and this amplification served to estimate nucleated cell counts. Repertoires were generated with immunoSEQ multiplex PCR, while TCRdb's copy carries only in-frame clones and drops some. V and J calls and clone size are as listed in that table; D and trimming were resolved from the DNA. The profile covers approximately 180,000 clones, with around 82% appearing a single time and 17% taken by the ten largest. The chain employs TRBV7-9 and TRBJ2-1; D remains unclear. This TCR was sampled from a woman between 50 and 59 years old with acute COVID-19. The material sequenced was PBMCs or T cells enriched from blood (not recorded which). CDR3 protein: CASSLGSKIEQFF. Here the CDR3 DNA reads TGTGCCAGCAGCTTAGGATCTAAGATTGAGCAGTTCTTC.